The next 15 T cell receptor beta chains were all read from a single sample in a study of T cell responses to AZD1222 COVID-19 vaccine listed by TCRdb under 2021. Per the publication, the time point label means: about 28 days (+/-7) after the second vaccine dose. Libraries were constructed by the immunoSEQ multiplex PCR assay. The table comes from immuneACCESS by way of TCRdb, which keeps in-frame sequences with V and J called. Part of the clones is missing from these tables; in studies checked, under half for an unresolved V gene and the rest for unknown reasons. The sample table holds some 42,000 clones, of which over 80% were seen once. The ten largest clones take up over 15% of the sample. Sequenced material: peripheral blood, taken 28 days after the second AZD1222 dose. All receptors derive from an adult who received the AZD1222 COVID-19 vaccine.

This clone was observed a few times. This chain uses TRBV29-1 with TRBJ2-5; 8 nucleotides agree with TRBD2. The germline V gene encodes CDR1 SQVTM and CDR2 ANQGSEA. The junction had 11 bases not matched to a gene; V was cut back by 6 bases and J by 5 bases. CDR3 length: 14 amino acids. The chain's CDR3 is CSVQRGLATETQYF. The CDR3 coding sequence is TGCAGCGTACAGCGAGGACTAGCCACGGAGACCCAGTACTTC.

The J gene is TRBJ2-7, the V gene TRBV18; TRBD1 agrees at 7 bases. Trimming removed 5 bases from V and 5 bases from J; junction bases left unmatched: 3. The CDR3 is 12 amino acids. Germline V gene data show CDR1 as KGHSH and CDR2 as LQKENI. CDR3 sequence: CASSMDRNEQYF. In DNA form, the CDR3 reads TGTGCCAGCTCAATGGACAGGAACGAGCAGTACTTC.

The gene calls are TRBV7-2 and TRBJ2-7, with D possibly being TRBD2 (5 bases). CDR1 is SGHTA, CDR2 FQGNSA, per germline. The germline V and J ends were trimmed by 1 base and 0 bases, with 10 bases remaining between them. This CDR3 contains 15 residues. DNA of the CDR3: TGTGCCAGCAGCTTAGACCCCGGGATCTCCTACGAGCAGTACTTC. Residues: CASSLDPGISYEQYF.

The chain carries TRBV9 and TRBJ1-2; weak D call: TRBD1 (6 bases). Germline lookup yields CDR1 SGDLS and CDR2 YYNGEE. The V gene lost 1 base and the J gene lost 7 bases, with 20 bases spanning the gap. The CDR3 runs to 16 residues. The CDR3 region is CASSVQRDRGPVGYTF. Here the CDR3 DNA reads TGTGCCAGCAGCGTACAGCGGGATCGGGGGCCCGTTGGCTACACCTTC. The full variable domain, with the rest looked up from reference TRBV9 and TRBJ1-2, is DSGVTQTPKHLITATGQRVTLRCSPRSGDLSVYWYQQSLDQGLQFLIQYYNGEERAKGNILERFSAQQFPDLHSELNLSSLELGDSALYFCASSVQRDRGPVGYTFGSGTRLTVV.

The chain employs TRBV4-1 and TRBJ1-2; TRBD1 is a possible D gene (6 bases). Germline V gives CDR1 MGHRA, CDR2 YSYEKL. The CDR3 sequence is 15 residues long. Trimming pared 1 base from V and 7 bases from J, leaving 16 bases between. The CDR3 sequence is CASSQGDTPSGGYTF. DNA for the CDR3: TGCGCCAGCAGCCAAGGGGACACACCTTCGGGTGGCTACACCTTC.

The V and J genes are TRBV5-6 and TRBJ2-7; 7 bases are a match to TRBD2. Germline-derived CDR1 and CDR2 are SGHDT and YYEEEE. Unmatched junction bases numbered 10, after V lost 0 bases and J lost 7 bases. The CDR3 spans 15 residues. The CDR3 coding sequence is TGTGCCAGCAGCTTGGGTCCGGGAGGTCCAGGGGAGCAGTACTTC. It translates to CASSLGPGGPGEQYF.

CDR3 loop: CASTVTASSGNTIYF. The CDR3 DNA reads as TGTGCCAGCACCGTGACCGCCAGCTCTGGAAACACCATATATTTT. The V and J genes are TRBV6-5 and TRBJ1-3, with no clear D. CDR1 and CDR2 (germline): MNHEY, SVGAGI. V lost 7 bases and J lost 0, with 13 bases in between. The CDR3 has 15 amino acids.

The chain is built from TRBV9 and TRBJ2-1; the match to TRBD1 covers 8 bases. The CDR3 contains 16 residues. V gave up 3 bases and J gave up 6 bases; unmatched junction bases: 11. CDR1 and CDR2 (germline): SGDLS, YYNGEE. CDR3 DNA sequence: TGTGCCAGCAGCGCCCCCCCAGGGGGCGCGTCCAATGAGCAGTTCTTC. Translating it yields CASSAPPGGASNEQFF.

V gene TRBV27 combines with J gene TRBJ2-3; TRBD1 is a possible D gene (7 bases). Germline-derived CDR1 and CDR2 are MNHEY and SMNVEV (reference sequence). With 5 bases removed from V and 2 bases from J, the gap between germline ends came to 14 bases. The CDR3 contains 15 residues. The CDR3 loop is CASSRRRGPTDTQYF. In DNA form, the CDR3 reads TGTGCCAGCAGTCGGCGGAGGGGGCCCACAGATACGCAGTATTTT.

The chain uses TRBV6-2 or TRBV6-3 and TRBJ1-2; tentative D call: TRBD1 (5 bases). Trimming pared 0 bases from V and 10 bases from J, leaving 12 bases between. Germline-derived CDR1 and CDR2 are MNHEY and SVGEGT. This CDR3 has 13 residues. The CDR3 region is CASSYSTWGDYTF. The CDR3 DNA is TGTGCCAGCAGTTACTCGACCTGGGGGGACTACACCTTC.

The chain joins TRBV5-6 to TRBJ1-2, with 9 positions matching TRBD1. V gave up 1 base and J gave up 7 bases; unmatched junction bases: 8. The CDR3 covers 15 residues. Looked up from germline, CDR1 is SGHDT and CDR2 is YYEEEE. The CDR3 coding sequence is TGTGCCAGCAGCTTGACCTCACAGGGGGCGAGTGGCTACACCTTC. Protein product: CASSLTSQGASGYTF.

The chain couples TRBV24-1 to TRBJ1-1; unclear D gene. This CDR3 spans 12 amino acids. Germline CDR1 KGHDR, CDR2 SFDVKD. The V end lost 12 bases, the J end lost 3 bases, and 13 bases lay between the germline ends. DNA of the CDR3: TGTGCCCCCCGGTGTGGCGACACTGAAGCTTTCTTT. It specifies CAPRCGDTEAFF.

This clone was observed once. This chain connects TRBV28 to TRBJ2-2; D is unclear. The V gene lost 3 bases and the J gene lost 5 bases, with 10 bases spanning the gap. The CDR3 loop spans 14 amino acids. Per the germline V gene, CDR1 is MDHEN and CDR2 is SYDVKM. The chain's CDR3 is CASSLIARTGELFF. The DNA for the CDR3 is TGTGCCAGCAGTTTGATTGCGCGGACCGGGGAGCTGTTTTTT.

The gene calls are TRBV5-6 and TRBJ1-1; D might be TRBD1 (5 bases). Trimming stripped 0 bases from V and 0 bases from J, with 12 bases between. Germline values: CDR1 SGHDT, CDR2 YYEEEE. The CDR3 extends over 16 amino acids. CDR3 protein: CASSLAAGTVNTEAFF. In nucleotides, the CDR3 is TGTGCCAGCAGCTTGGCCGCGGGGACGGTGAACACTGAAGCTTTCTTT.

This clone has a single count. J is TRBJ2-7 and V is TRBV27; 7 bases agree with TRBD1. Germline V gene data show CDR1 as MNHEY and CDR2 as SMNVEV (reference sequence). After removal of 6 bases from V and 3 bases from J, the junction contained 11 bases not matched to a gene. CDR3 length: 15 amino acids. CDR3 nucleotides: TGTGCCAGCAGCCAAGCCGGGACAGACCACTACGAGCAGTACTTC. Its protein product is CASSQAGTDHYEQYF.